These 13 T cell receptor beta chains came from one sample sequenced in a study of cytomegalovirus exposure and HLA in healthy donors. Amplification used 60 Vbeta primers and 13 Jbeta primers. Produced via immunoSEQ multiplex PCR; TCRdb's table is partial and in-frame only. The sample consists of under 200,000 clones, about 85% of them appearing once. Material for sequencing was PBMCs. The origin of the receptors is a male donor in good health and CMV-seropositive.

V is TRBV30 and J is TRBJ2-7; 7 positions match TRBD2. This CDR3 is built from 14 residues. V dropped 0 bases and J dropped 3; count of bases not matched to a gene: 5. Per the germline V gene, CDR1 is GTSNPN and CDR2 is SVGIG (reference sequence). CDR3 DNA: TGTGCCTGGAGTGTAGGGAGGGTACGCTACGAGCAGTACTTC. This translates into CAWSVGRVRYEQYF.

The rearrangement uses TRBV7-8 and TRBJ2-7; 11 bases are a match to TRBD1. V shed 5 bases, J shed 2 bases, and the junction held 5 bases outside the gene matches. This CDR3 is 15 amino acids long. In germline, CDR1 is SGHVS, CDR2 FQNEAQ. The CDR3 coding sequence is TGTGCCAGCAGCGAACCGGGACAGGGGGCCTACGAGCAGTACTTC. It encodes CASSEPGQGAYEQYF.

The chain links TRBV30 to TRBJ1-1; D remains ambiguous. CDR1 is GTSNPN and CDR2 is SVGIG in the germline V gene (reference sequence). V lost 0 bases to trimming and J lost 10 bases, with 18 bases between them. The CDR3 runs to 14 residues. CDR3 DNA: TGTGCCTGGAGTGTAGACCCATCACGTGAGGGAGCTTTCTTT. Its protein product is CAWSVDPSREGAFF. The whole variable domain, filled in from reference TRBV30 and TRBJ1-1, reads SQTIHQWPATLVQPVGSPLSLECTVEGTSNPNLYWYRQAAGRGLQLLFYSVGIGQISSEVPQNLSASRPQDRQFILSSKKLLLSDSGFYLCAWSVDPSREGAFFGQGTRLTVV.

This sequence joins TRBV19 and TRBJ1-2; 7 nucleotides agree with TRBD1. This CDR3 region has 16 residues. Germline V CDR1 and CDR2: LNHDA, SQIVND (reference sequence). The V gene end was trimmed by 4 bases and the J gene end by 7 bases; junction bases not matched to a gene: 15. The CDR3 nucleotides read TGTGCCAGTAGTACCCAATACGGGACAGCAACTCTTGGCTACACCTTC. Amino acids: CASSTQYGTATLGYTF.

The chain couples TRBV20-1 to TRBJ1-4; D is unresolved. The CDR3 contains 11 residues. Germline CDR1 is DFQATT and CDR2 is SNEGSKA (reference sequence). With 5 bases removed from V and 7 bases from J, the gap between germline ends came to 8 bases. The CDR3 coding sequence is TGCAGTGCTCCCGAGAGTGAAAAACTGTTTTTT. This encodes CSAPESEKLFF.

The DNA for the CDR3 is TGTGCCAGCAGCTTAACCATAGTCTACAATGAGCAGTTCTTC. It encodes CASSLTIVYNEQFF. The chain joins TRBV11-3 to TRBJ2-1; D call uncertain. The V gene lost 2 bases and the J gene lost 3 bases, with 8 bases spanning the gap. The CDR3 runs 14 residues. From germline, CDR1 is SGHNT and CDR2 YENEEA.

The chain uses TRBV6-5 and TRBJ1-5; perhaps TRBD1 as D (5 bases). The V gene's germline CDR1 is MNHEY and CDR2 SVGAGI. V was cut by 5 bases and J by 2 bases, with 13 bases left in between. The CDR3 has 15 amino acids. The CDR3 here is CASSPEGAGNQPQHF. As DNA, the CDR3 is TGTGCCAGCAGTCCCGAAGGGGCTGGCAATCAGCCCCAGCATTTT.

This clone was found once. The chain has TRBV4-3 and TRBJ2-3; unclear D gene. The CDR3 sequence is 16 residues long. With 0 bases removed from V and 1 base from J, the gap between germline ends came to 11 bases. CDR1 is LGHNA and CDR2 is YSLEER in the germline V gene. CDR3 sequence (DNA): TGCGCCAGCAGCCAAGATCTCCAGTTACGCACAGATACGCAGTATTTT. Translation gives CASSQDLQLRTDTQYF.

The count of this clone is one. The chain is built from TRBV4-2 and TRBJ2-1, with a weak D call TRBD2 (5 bases). This CDR3 is built from 14 residues. V lost 0 bases and J 10 bases, leaving 13 bases between the germline ends. Germline V gene lookup returns CDR1 LGHNA and CDR2 YNFKEQ. The DNA for the CDR3 is TGTGCCAGCAGCCAAGAAGGAAGGTTAGCGGAGCAGTTCTTC. Its translation is CASSQEGRLAEQFF.

The chain employs TRBV11-2 and TRBJ2-3, with TRBD2 matching over 11 bases. V shed 0 bases and J 4 bases; nucleotides not matched to a gene: 9. This CDR3 has 18 amino acids. Germline CDR1 SGHAT, CDR2 FQNNGV. The CDR3 here is CASSLDPPTSGGADTQYF. CDR3 DNA sequence: TGTGCCAGCAGCTTAGATCCCCCCACTAGCGGGGGAGCAGATACGCAGTATTTT.

The genes are TRBV11-3 and TRBJ2-2, with 11 positions matching TRBD2. This CDR3 has 16 amino acids. Trimming took 0 bases from V and 8 from J; bases not matched to a gene: 5. Germline CDR1 reads SGHNT; CDR2 reads YENEEA. The DNA for the CDR3 is TGTGCCAGCAGCTTAGATGTGGGACTAGCGGTTGGGGAGCTGTTTTTT. Its protein product is CASSLDVGLAVGELFF.

The rearrangement links TRBV7-9 to TRBJ2-2, with D possibly being TRBD1 (5 bases). Germline CDR1 SEHNR, CDR2 FQNEAQ (reference sequence). The CDR3 extends over 18 amino acids. With 6 bases removed from V and 2 bases from J, the gap between germline ends came to 22 bases. CDR3 DNA sequence: TGTGCCAGCAGGACCAGGCCCGAGAAAGACAGTAACACCGGGGAGCTGTTTTTT. Translating it yields CASRTRPEKDSNTGELFF.

This chain uses TRBV19 with TRBJ2-1, with TRBD2 matching 8 bases. Germline V gene lookup returns CDR1 LNHDA and CDR2 SQIVND (reference sequence). The V and J ends lost 6 bases and 4 bases, in that order; junction bases with no gene match: 11. This CDR3 has 16 residues. In nucleotides, the CDR3 is TGTGCCAGTAGAACGACCCCAAGCGGGGGTTACAATGAGCAGTTCTTC. It specifies CASRTTPSGGYNEQFF.